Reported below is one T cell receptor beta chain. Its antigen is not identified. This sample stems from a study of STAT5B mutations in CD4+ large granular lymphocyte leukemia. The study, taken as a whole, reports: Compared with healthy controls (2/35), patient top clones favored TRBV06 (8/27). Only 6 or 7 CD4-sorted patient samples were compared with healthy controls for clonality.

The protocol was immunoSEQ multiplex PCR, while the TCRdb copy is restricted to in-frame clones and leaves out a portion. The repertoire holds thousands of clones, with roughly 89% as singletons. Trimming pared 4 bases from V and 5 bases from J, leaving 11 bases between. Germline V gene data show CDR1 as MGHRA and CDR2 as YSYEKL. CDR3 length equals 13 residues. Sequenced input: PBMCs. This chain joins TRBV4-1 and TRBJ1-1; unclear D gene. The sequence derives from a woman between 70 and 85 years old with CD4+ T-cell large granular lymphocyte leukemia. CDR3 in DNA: TGCGCCAGCAGCCCCCTCGGTCGGACTGAAGCTTTCTTT. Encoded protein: CASSPLGRTEAFF.